The 11 T cell receptor beta chains given below trace back to one sample, sequenced in a study of metastatic and nonmetastatic thyroid tumors. TCRdb ran MiXCR on the PCR reads. The profile shows some 22,000 clones, 20% to 25% of them singletons. Prior to thyroid surgery, none of the patients had received any treatment. Sequencing used blood. The receptor source for this set is a male donor with papillary thyroid cancer or a benign thyroid nodule (not recorded which). Some clones in this sample may be carry-over from other donors' samples.

This clone has ten or more counts. This chain uses TRBV9 with TRBJ2-1, with TRBD2 identical over 7 bases. Germline V lookup: CDR1 SGDLS, CDR2 YYNGEE. V was clipped by 6 bases and J by 2 bases; unmatched bases: 8. The CDR3 runs to 15 residues. CDR3 nucleotide sequence: TGTGCCAGCACCTTTGGGGGGAGGGCCTACAATGAGCAGTTCTTC. It yields the protein CASTFGGRAYNEQFF.

Ten or more counts support this clone. This chain joins TRBV28 and TRBJ2-7; 11 bases fit TRBD2. Germline trimming cut 1 base from V and 5 bases from J; bases unmatched to any gene: 4. Germline-derived CDR1 and CDR2 are MDHEN and SYDVKM. The CDR3 has 15 amino acids. In DNA, the CDR3 is TGTGCCAGCAGTTTATTAGCGGGAGGGTCCCACGAGCAGTACTTC. Protein sequence: CASSLLAGGSHEQYF.

This clone is labeled medium-sized. The J gene is TRBJ2-1, the V gene TRBV4-3; 9 positions match TRBD2. Trimming at V came to 3 bases and at J to 9 bases, leaving 12 bases not matched to a gene. This CDR3 has 16 residues. Germline V gene sequence: CDR1 LGHNA, CDR2 YSLEER. CDR3 in amino acids: CASSQTLAGYEGEQFF. The CDR3 nucleotides read TGCGCCAGCAGCCAGACCCTAGCGGGATATGAAGGTGAGCAGTTCTTC.

In its sample, this clone was seen many times. The V call is TRBV4-1, the J call TRBJ2-5; tentatively, D is TRBD1 or TRBD2 (5 bases each). In germline, CDR1 is MGHRA, CDR2 YSYEKL. Trimming pared 1 base from V and 4 bases from J, leaving 10 bases between. CDR3 length equals 14 residues. DNA of the CDR3: TGCGCCAGCAGCCAAGTGGGGGACGGAGAGACCCAGTACTTC. It encodes CASSQVGDGETQYF.

At least ten counts were recorded for this clone. The gene calls are TRBV6-1 and TRBJ1-5; D is possibly TRBD1 (5 bases). Germline CDR1 and CDR2: MNHNS and SASEGT. CDR3 size: 16 residues. The V end lost 2 bases, the J end lost 0 bases, and 11 bases lay between the germline ends. The CDR3 DNA reads as TGTGCCAGCAGTGAATGGGACGGTGATAGCAATCAGCCCCAGCATTTT. Translation: CASSEWDGDSNQPQHF.

This clone has more than one count but fewer than ten. This chain uses TRBV6-1 with TRBJ2-2, with D tentatively TRBD1 (6 bases). CDR1 MNHNS and CDR2 SASEGT come from the germline V gene. With 5 bases removed from V and 6 bases from J, the gap between germline ends came to 19 bases. The CDR3 consists of 16 residues. The CDR3 nucleotides read TGTGCCAGCAGTCCTCCGGGACATGTTGTGGCCGGGGAGCTGTTTTTT. Translated: CASSPPGHVVAGELFF.

The gene calls are TRBV12-3 or TRBV12-4 and TRBJ2-6; tentative D call: TRBD2 (6 bases). Trimming removed 5 bases at V and 2 bases at J, with 16 bases between. The CDR3 is 17 amino acids. The CDR3 sequence is CASSPQEGSAGANVLTF. In DNA, the CDR3 is TGTGCCAGCAGTCCCCAGGAGGGGTCGGCTGGGGCCAACGTCCTGACTTTC.

This clone was counted between two and nine times. Sequence at one end of the junction differs from germline and may be a read error. Additional DNA sequences in this sample encode the identical CDR3. This chain joins TRBV27 and TRBJ1-5; D is undetermined. The CDR3 is 15 residues long. From germline, CDR1 is MNHEY and CDR2 SMNVEV (reference sequence). The CDR3 spells CASSPSRAPNQPQHF. The CDR3 DNA reads TGTGCCAGCAGTCCCTCAAGGGCTCCGAATCAGCCGCAGCATTTT.

The V and J genes are TRBV30 and TRBJ1-4; D ambiguous. The CDR3 loop spans 15 amino acids. CDR1 GTSNPN and CDR2 SVGIG come from the germline V gene (reference sequence). V was clipped by 0 bases and J by 0 bases, with 8 bases between them. CDR3 residues: CAWSVGWATNEKLFF. The DNA for the CDR3 is TGTGCCTGGAGTGTAGGGTGGGCAACTAATGAAAAACTGTTTTTT.

The table lists this clone with many counts. The V and J genes are TRBV28 and TRBJ2-2; D unclear. Germline V gene data show CDR1 as MDHEN and CDR2 as SYDVKM. V lost 1 base and J 8 bases, leaving 5 bases between the germline ends. The CDR3 totals 12 residues. As DNA, the CDR3 is TGTGCCAGCAGTTTATTTGCAGGGGAGCTGTTTTTT. It yields the protein CASSLFAGELFF.

This clone was seen many times. This chain uses TRBV5-1 with TRBJ2-6; 7 nucleotides align to TRBD1. V shed 4 bases, J shed 1 base, and the junction held 5 bases outside the gene matches. This CDR3 comprises 16 residues. Germline CDR1 is SGHRS and CDR2 is YFSETQ. This chain's CDR3 is CASSRSTGSGANVLTF. CDR3 DNA: TGCGCCAGCAGCAGGTCGACAGGGTCTGGGGCCAACGTCCTGACTTTC.